The rows below give T cell receptor beta chains drawn from one sample of a study of identical twins. TCRdb recomputed calls from the 5' RACE reads with MiXCR, one row per CDR3 protein. The sample carries 640,000 or so distinct CDR3 sequences, approximately 6.1% recorded once. Sequenced: naive T cells sorted from blood. Receptors originate from a man aged 18 to 29 in good health. CDR3s include the opening cysteine and the closing phenylalanine or tryptophan. Each record gives: V gene, J gene, D gene, clone size, CDR3 DNA, CDR3 protein. D genes are given only for firm matches. Rows may omit the clone size; those that give it use once, few, many or a size class.

v_gene: TRBV5-1
j_gene: TRBJ2-3
d_gene: NA
abundance: many
CDR3nt: TGCGCCAGCAGCTTGGTGAGCGGGAGCACAGATACGCAGTATTTT
CDR3aa: CASSLVSGSTDTQYF

v_gene: TRBV29-1
j_gene: TRBJ2-1
d_gene: NA
abundance: NA
CDR3nt: TGCAGCGTCCCAGCTGGGGGTCCCTACAATGAGCAGTTCTTC
CDR3aa: CSVPAGGPYNEQFF

v_gene: TRBV4-2
j_gene: TRBJ2-7
d_gene: TRBD2
abundance: few
CDR3nt: TGTGCCAGCAGCCAAGTGAGCGGGAGAAACGAGCAGTACTTC
CDR3aa: CASSQVSGRNEQYF

v_gene: TRBV25-1
j_gene: TRBJ2-3
d_gene: NA
abundance: few
CDR3nt: TGTGCCAGCAGTTCCCGCGGCGGTGGCACAGATACGCAGTATTTT
CDR3aa: CASSSRGGGTDTQYF

v_gene: TRBV27
j_gene: TRBJ2-1
d_gene: NA
abundance: many
CDR3nt: TGTGCCAGCAGCATCGGGCTTCCCACAAACAATGAGCAGTTCTTC
CDR3aa: CASSIGLPTNNEQFF

v_gene: TRBV29-1
j_gene: TRBJ2-7
d_gene: NA
abundance: many
CDR3nt: TGCAGCGTTGAAGGGCAGTCGACCTACGAGCAGTACTTC
CDR3aa: CSVEGQSTYEQYF

v_gene: TRBV19
j_gene: TRBJ2-1
d_gene: NA
abundance: NA
CDR3nt: TGTGCCAGTAGTATGGGGTCTTCCACCAATGAGCAGTTCTTC
CDR3aa: CASSMGSSTNEQFF

v_gene: TRBV14
j_gene: TRBJ2-7
d_gene: TRBD1
abundance: few
CDR3nt: TGTGCCAGCAGCTGGGACAGGGTCTACGAGCAGTACTTC
CDR3aa: CASSWDRVYEQYF

v_gene: TRBV4-2
j_gene: TRBJ2-2
d_gene: TRBD2
abundance: many
CDR3nt: TGTGCCAGCAGCGATAGCGGGAGTGGCTCCGGGGAGCTGTTTTTT
CDR3aa: CASSDSGSGSGELFF

v_gene: TRBV6-1
j_gene: TRBJ2-5
d_gene: NA
abundance: NA
CDR3nt: TGTGCCAGCAGAGAAAGGGGATTGGAGACCCAGTACTTC
CDR3aa: CASRERGLETQYF

v_gene: TRBV5-5
j_gene: TRBJ2-3
d_gene: TRBD1
abundance: NA
CDR3nt: TGTGCCAGCAGTTTCCAGGGGGTTGATACGCAGTATTTT
CDR3aa: CASSFQGVDTQYF

v_gene: TRBV30
j_gene: TRBJ2-2
d_gene: TRBD1
abundance: NA
CDR3nt: TGTGCCTGGAAGGGACAGGGGGCGAACACCGGGGAGCTGTTTTTT
CDR3aa: CAWKGQGANTGELFF

v_gene: TRBV30
j_gene: TRBJ2-6
d_gene: NA
abundance: few
CDR3nt: TGTGCCTGGAGTGTACTCGGCAGGGCTGGGGCCAACGTCCTGACTTTC
CDR3aa: CAWSVLGRAGANVLTF

v_gene: TRBV11-2
j_gene: TRBJ2-7
d_gene: TRBD1
abundance: few
CDR3nt: TGTGCCAGCAGCTTAAGGGGACAGGGGAACGAGCAGTACTTC
CDR3aa: CASSLRGQGNEQYF

v_gene: TRBV20-1
j_gene: TRBJ1-4
d_gene: TRBD1
abundance: few
CDR3nt: TGCAGTGCTAGAGAGTCCGGACAGGCGGATGAAAAACTGTTTTTT
CDR3aa: CSARESGQADEKLFF

v_gene: TRBV5-1
j_gene: TRBJ2-5
d_gene: NA
abundance: NA
CDR3nt: TGCGCCAGCAGCTTGATGTTCAGTGAACAAGAGACCCAGTACTTC
CDR3aa: CASSLMFSEQETQYF

v_gene: TRBV29-1
j_gene: TRBJ2-1
d_gene: NA
abundance: many
CDR3nt: TGCAGTCTTTTACAGGCCCTCAACTACAATGAGCAGTTCTTC
CDR3aa: CSLLQALNYNEQFF

v_gene: TRBV14
j_gene: TRBJ1-2
d_gene: NA
abundance: NA
CDR3nt: TGTGCCAGCAGCCCCGAACAGGGATTGGGCTATGGCTACACCTTC
CDR3aa: CASSPEQGLGYGYTF

v_gene: TRBV29-1
j_gene: TRBJ2-1
d_gene: NA
abundance: many
CDR3nt: TGCAGCGTTGAATTTCCTGACTACAATGAGCAGTTCTTC
CDR3aa: CSVEFPDYNEQFF

v_gene: TRBV28
j_gene: TRBJ2-7
d_gene: NA
abundance: NA
CDR3nt: TGTGCCAGCAGTTTTCACATTTACGGGCAGTACTTC
CDR3aa: CASSFHIYGQYF

v_gene: TRBV5-8
j_gene: TRBJ1-6
d_gene: TRBD1
abundance: NA
CDR3nt: TGTGCCAGCAGCTCGGACAGGGGTTCACCCCTCCACTTT
CDR3aa: CASSSDRGSPLHF

v_gene: TRBV5-1
j_gene: TRBJ2-3
d_gene: TRBD1
abundance: many
CDR3nt: TGCGCCAGTTCTGACAGGGGGGGAGTGCCAGATACGCAGTATTTT
CDR3aa: CASSDRGGVPDTQYF

v_gene: TRBV7-8
j_gene: TRBJ2-5
d_gene: TRBD2
abundance: few
CDR3nt: TGTGCCAGCTCCGTCGGACTAGCGGGCGGACAAGAGACCCAGTACTTC
CDR3aa: CASSVGLAGGQETQYF

v_gene: TRBV29-1
j_gene: TRBJ1-1
d_gene: NA
abundance: NA
CDR3nt: TGCAGCGTTGAAGGCGTTCTGCGCACTGAAGCTTTCTTT
CDR3aa: CSVEGVLRTEAFF

v_gene: TRBV9
j_gene: TRBJ2-7
d_gene: NA
abundance: few
CDR3nt: TGTGCCAGCAGCCCGTCCACAGGGACCCACGAGCAGTACTTC
CDR3aa: CASSPSTGTHEQYF

v_gene: TRBV7-3
j_gene: TRBJ2-7
d_gene: TRBD1
abundance: few
CDR3nt: TGTGCCAGCAGCTCCTGGGACAGGCCCATAACGGGTTTC
CDR3aa: CASSSWDRPITGF

v_gene: TRBV7-8
j_gene: TRBJ2-5
d_gene: NA
abundance: few
CDR3nt: TGTGCCAGCAGCTTTTCTTCTGTCGAGACCCAGTACTTC
CDR3aa: CASSFSSVETQYF

v_gene: TRBV20-1
j_gene: TRBJ1-3
d_gene: NA
abundance: NA
CDR3nt: TGCAGTGCTAGTGGGGCCGGGACGCCTAGAACCCACTCTGGAAACACCATATATTTT
CDR3aa: CSASGAGTPRTHSGNTIYF

v_gene: TRBV6-5
j_gene: TRBJ1-3
d_gene: NA
abundance: few
CDR3nt: TGTGCCAGCAGTTACGGTTTTGGGGACTCTGGAAACACCATATATTTT
CDR3aa: CASSYGFGDSGNTIYF

v_gene: TRBV20-1
j_gene: TRBJ2-1
d_gene: NA
abundance: few
CDR3nt: TGCAGTGCTAGAGGGTGGAGGGCCATGTACAATGAGCAGTTCTTC
CDR3aa: CSARGWRAMYNEQFF

v_gene: TRBV7-8
j_gene: TRBJ2-1
d_gene: TRBD2
abundance: few
CDR3nt: TGTGCCAGCTTTCTAGCGGAACTACACAATGAGCAGTTCTTC
CDR3aa: CASFLAELHNEQFF

v_gene: TRBV14
j_gene: TRBJ2-7
d_gene: NA
abundance: NA
CDR3nt: TGTGCCAGCAGCCCCCCCGGGGGGCCACCCTACGAGCAGTACTTC
CDR3aa: CASSPPGGPPYEQYF

v_gene: TRBV6-1
j_gene: TRBJ2-5
d_gene: TRBD2
abundance: many
CDR3nt: TGTGCCAGCAGGGGACTCGGGACTAGCGGGAGGAGGGAGACCCAGTACTTC
CDR3aa: CASRGLGTSGRRETQYF

v_gene: TRBV5-1
j_gene: TRBJ2-7
d_gene: NA
abundance: many
CDR3nt: TGCGCCAGCACTATTAGCTACCCGGGGTACGAGCAGTACTTC
CDR3aa: CASTISYPGYEQYF

v_gene: TRBV20-1
j_gene: TRBJ1-5
d_gene: TRBD1
abundance: few
CDR3nt: TGCAGTGCTAGTGTATCGGACAGGAGGGGAAATCAGCCCCAGCATTTT
CDR3aa: CSASVSDRRGNQPQHF

v_gene: TRBV11-2
j_gene: TRBJ1-6
d_gene: NA
abundance: few
CDR3nt: TGTGCCAGCAGCTTAGAGGTCGGGGGAAATTCACCCCTCCACTTT
CDR3aa: CASSLEVGGNSPLHF

v_gene: TRBV5-1
j_gene: TRBJ2-6
d_gene: TRBD1
abundance: few
CDR3nt: TGCGCCAGCAGCTTGCCCAAGACAGGGAAGGTTCCTGGGGCCAACGTCCTGACTTTC
CDR3aa: CASSLPKTGKVPGANVLTF

v_gene: TRBV29-1
j_gene: TRBJ2-1
d_gene: TRBD2
abundance: many
CDR3nt: TGCAGCGCGGACCTTAGCGGGATCTACAATGAGCAGTTCTTC
CDR3aa: CSADLSGIYNEQFF

v_gene: TRBV29-1
j_gene: TRBJ2-5
d_gene: NA
abundance: few
CDR3nt: TGCAGCGTTGGTCTGGGGTCTCGGCAAGAGACCCAGTACTTC
CDR3aa: CSVGLGSRQETQYF

v_gene: TRBV7-2
j_gene: TRBJ2-3
d_gene: TRBD2
abundance: many
CDR3nt: TGTGCCAGCAGCTCGGGACTAGCGGGAGTTACAGATACGCAGTATTTT
CDR3aa: CASSSGLAGVTDTQYF

v_gene: TRBV12-3/TRBV12-4
j_gene: TRBJ2-3
d_gene: TRBD2
abundance: many
CDR3nt: TGTGCCAGCAGTTTATTGGACCAGCGGGAGGACACAGATACGCAGTATTTT
CDR3aa: CASSLLDQREDTDTQYF

v_gene: TRBV12-3/TRBV12-4
j_gene: TRBJ2-2
d_gene: TRBD2
abundance: many
CDR3nt: TGTGCCAGCAGTGCATCAGGCCTAGCGGGAGTAGGTACCGGGGAGCTGTTTTTT
CDR3aa: CASSASGLAGVGTGELFF

v_gene: TRBV20-1
j_gene: TRBJ2-2
d_gene: NA
abundance: NA
CDR3nt: TGCAGTGCTAGAGTGGGGGCTTTGGGCACCGGGGAGCTGTTTTTT
CDR3aa: CSARVGALGTGELFF

v_gene: TRBV30
j_gene: TRBJ2-3
d_gene: TRBD2
abundance: many
CDR3nt: TGTGCCTGGAGTGTGCTAGCGGGAGGAGATACGCAGTATTTT
CDR3aa: CAWSVLAGGDTQYF

v_gene: TRBV5-1
j_gene: TRBJ1-6
d_gene: NA
abundance: NA
CDR3nt: TGCGCCAGCAGCCGCCTGACAGACGAACCCCTCCACTTT
CDR3aa: CASSRLTDEPLHF

v_gene: TRBV5-1
j_gene: TRBJ2-3
d_gene: TRBD2
abundance: many
CDR3nt: TGCGCCAGCGTAGAGGGACTAGCAACAGATACGCAGTATTTT
CDR3aa: CASVEGLATDTQYF

v_gene: TRBV12-3/TRBV12-4
j_gene: TRBJ1-1
d_gene: NA
abundance: NA
CDR3nt: TGTGCCAGCAGGGCTACAGGGAACACTGAAGCTTTCTTT
CDR3aa: CASRATGNTEAFF

v_gene: TRBV7-2
j_gene: TRBJ1-1
d_gene: TRBD1
abundance: many
CDR3nt: TGTGCCAGCAGCTTAGAGGACAGGAGAACTGAAGCTTTCTTT
CDR3aa: CASSLEDRRTEAFF

v_gene: TRBV11-2
j_gene: TRBJ2-3
d_gene: NA
abundance: NA
CDR3nt: TGTGCCAGCAGCTTAGGGGGCCGGGGCGACACAGATACGCAGTATTTT
CDR3aa: CASSLGGRGDTDTQYF

v_gene: TRBV7-9
j_gene: TRBJ2-5
d_gene: TRBD1
abundance: few
CDR3nt: TGTGCCAGCAGCCGCTCCGGGACAGGGGTAGGAGAGACCCAGTACTTC
CDR3aa: CASSRSGTGVGETQYF

v_gene: TRBV3-1
j_gene: TRBJ2-2
d_gene: NA
abundance: few
CDR3nt: TGTGCCAGCAGCCAAGCCGTGAGGGACGGGGAGCTGTTTTTT
CDR3aa: CASSQAVRDGELFF

v_gene: TRBV29-1
j_gene: TRBJ2-6
d_gene: NA
abundance: few
CDR3nt: TGCAGCGTCAGGGGGGCCAACGTCCTGACTTTC
CDR3aa: CSVRGANVLTF

v_gene: TRBV13
j_gene: TRBJ2-1
d_gene: TRBD1
abundance: few
CDR3nt: TGTGCCAGCAAATTGGGCAGGGGGTCCTACAATGAGCAGTTCTTC
CDR3aa: CASKLGRGSYNEQFF

v_gene: TRBV20-1
j_gene: TRBJ2-1
d_gene: TRBD2
abundance: many
CDR3nt: TGCAGTTCTCCTAGCGGCTTCAACAATGAGCAGTTCTTC
CDR3aa: CSSPSGFNNEQFF

v_gene: TRBV14
j_gene: TRBJ2-1
d_gene: NA
abundance: few
CDR3nt: TGTGCCAGCAGCCACGATTTGGCTTATGAGCAGTTCTTC
CDR3aa: CASSHDLAYEQFF

v_gene: TRBV27
j_gene: TRBJ2-7
d_gene: TRBD1
abundance: NA
CDR3nt: TGTGCCAGCGGGACAGGCCAAATCAACGAGCAGTACTTC
CDR3aa: CASGTGQINEQYF

v_gene: TRBV20-1
j_gene: TRBJ2-1
d_gene: NA
abundance: many
CDR3nt: TGCAGTGCTAGTCCCGCCGACGGATCCGGGGAACAGTTCTTC
CDR3aa: CSASPADGSGEQFF

v_gene: TRBV24-1
j_gene: TRBJ2-5
d_gene: TRBD1
abundance: many
CDR3nt: TGTGCCACCAGTGACCCAGGGGGTGAAGAGACCCAGTACTTC
CDR3aa: CATSDPGGEETQYF

v_gene: TRBV7-2
j_gene: TRBJ2-3
d_gene: NA
abundance: NA
CDR3nt: TGTGCCAGCAGCTTATTACCGATCGACCTTACGCAGTATTTT
CDR3aa: CASSLLPIDLTQYF